This TCR beta chain was retrieved from a study of OX40 agonist ivuxolimab in advanced cancers. Study-wide results and limits: In general, CD8+ T cells held more expanded clones than CD4+ did, on average.

By share of the sample, this clone is medium-sized (0.01 to 0.1%). Its target is not known. Assay: immunoSEQ multiplex PCR; the TCRdb copy retains only in-frame clones and omits some. The sample includes 13,000 or so clones, approximately 61% of them seen just once. Germline values: CDR1 SEHNR, CDR2 FQNEAQ (reference sequence). V was trimmed by 1 base and J by 5 bases, leaving 12 bases between them. The CDR3 runs to 14 residues. The chain joins TRBV7-9 to TRBJ2-7; perhaps D is TRBD1 or TRBD2 (5 bases each). Sequenced material: CD4+ or CD8+ T cells sorted from blood, taken in a trial of the OX40 agonist ivuxolimab. The clonotype originates from an adult with an advanced solid tumor such as melanoma, head and neck, liver or kidney cancer. The CDR3 DNA reads as TGTGCCAGCAGCTTAGGAGGGACGTTCCACGAGCAGTACTTC. Protein sequence: CASSLGGTFHEQYF. Based on the CDR3 plus reference TRBV7-9 and TRBJ2-7, the full variable domain is DTGVSQNPRHKITKRGQNVTFRCDPISEHNRLYWYRQTLGQGPEFLTYFQNEAQLEKSRLLSDRFSAERPKGSFSTLEIQRTEQGDSAMYLCASSLGGTFHEQYFGPGTRLTVT.